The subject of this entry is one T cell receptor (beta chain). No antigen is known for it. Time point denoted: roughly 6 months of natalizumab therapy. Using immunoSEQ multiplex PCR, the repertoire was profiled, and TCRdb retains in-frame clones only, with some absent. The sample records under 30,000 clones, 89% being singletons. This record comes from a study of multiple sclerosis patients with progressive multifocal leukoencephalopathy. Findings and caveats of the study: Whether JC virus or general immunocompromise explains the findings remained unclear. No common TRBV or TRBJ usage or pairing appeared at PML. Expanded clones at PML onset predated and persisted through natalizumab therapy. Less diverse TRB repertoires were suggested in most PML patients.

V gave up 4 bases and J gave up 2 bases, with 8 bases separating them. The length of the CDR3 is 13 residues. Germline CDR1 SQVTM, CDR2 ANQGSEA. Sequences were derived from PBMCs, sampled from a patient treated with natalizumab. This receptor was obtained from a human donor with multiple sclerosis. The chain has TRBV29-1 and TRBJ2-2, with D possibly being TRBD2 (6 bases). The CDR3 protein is CSVGRENTGELFF. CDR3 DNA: TGCAGCGTTGGGCGGGAAAACACCGGGGAGCTGTTTTTT.